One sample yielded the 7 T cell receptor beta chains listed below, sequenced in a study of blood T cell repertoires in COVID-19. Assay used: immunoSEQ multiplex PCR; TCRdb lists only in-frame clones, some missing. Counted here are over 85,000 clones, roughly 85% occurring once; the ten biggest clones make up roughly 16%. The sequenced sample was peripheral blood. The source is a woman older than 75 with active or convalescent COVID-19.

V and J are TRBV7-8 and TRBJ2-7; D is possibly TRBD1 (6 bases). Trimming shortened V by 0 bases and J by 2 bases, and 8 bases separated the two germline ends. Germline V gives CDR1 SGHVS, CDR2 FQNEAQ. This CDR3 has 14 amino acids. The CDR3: CASSLAWTAYEQYF. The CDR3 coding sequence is TGTGCCAGCAGCTTAGCGTGGACAGCCTACGAGCAGTACTTC.

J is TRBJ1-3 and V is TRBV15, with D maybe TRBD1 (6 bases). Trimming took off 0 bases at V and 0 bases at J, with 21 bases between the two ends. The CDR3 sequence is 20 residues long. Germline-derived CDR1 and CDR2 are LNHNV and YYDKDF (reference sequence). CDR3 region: CATSRDRDRDTQSSGNTIYF. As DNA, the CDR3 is TGTGCCACCAGCAGAGATCGTGACCGGGACACACAGAGCTCTGGAAACACCATATATTTT.

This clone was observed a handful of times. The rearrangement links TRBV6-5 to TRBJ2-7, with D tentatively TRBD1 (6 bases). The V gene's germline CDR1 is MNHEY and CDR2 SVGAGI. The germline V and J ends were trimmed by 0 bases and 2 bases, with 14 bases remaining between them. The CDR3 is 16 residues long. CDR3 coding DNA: TGTGCCAGCAGTTACTCAGGACAGCCTACGCCCTACGAGCAGTACTTC. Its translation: CASSYSGQPTPYEQYF.

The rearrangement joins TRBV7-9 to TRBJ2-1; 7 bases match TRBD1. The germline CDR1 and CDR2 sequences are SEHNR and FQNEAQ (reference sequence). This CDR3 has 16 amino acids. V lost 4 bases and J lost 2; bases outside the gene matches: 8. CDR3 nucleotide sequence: TGTGCCAGCAGCTCGGAAACAGGGGTTACCTACAATGAGCAGTTCTTC. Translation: CASSSETGVTYNEQFF.

CDR3: CASSGGPPSYNEQFF. The CDR3 DNA reads as TGCGCCAGCAGTGGCGGCCCGCCCTCCTACAATGAGCAGTTCTTC. V is TRBV10-2 and J is TRBJ2-1; D is uncertain. Deletions cut 4 bases from V and 0 bases from J, with 10 bases between. The CDR3 runs to 15 residues. The V gene's germline CDR1 is WSHSY and CDR2 SAAADI.

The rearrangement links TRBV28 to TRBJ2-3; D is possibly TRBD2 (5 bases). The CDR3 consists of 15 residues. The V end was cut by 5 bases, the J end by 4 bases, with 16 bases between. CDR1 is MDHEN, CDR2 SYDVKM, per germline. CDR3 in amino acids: CASSPASFGADTQYF. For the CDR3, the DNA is TGTGCCAGCAGTCCAGCTAGCTTTGGTGCAGATACGCAGTATTTT.

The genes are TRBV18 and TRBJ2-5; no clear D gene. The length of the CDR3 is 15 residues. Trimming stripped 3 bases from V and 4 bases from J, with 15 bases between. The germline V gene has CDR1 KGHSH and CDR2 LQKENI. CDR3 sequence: CASSPLSPAGETQYF. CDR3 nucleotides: TGTGCCAGCTCACCTCTTAGCCCCGCCGGAGAGACCCAGTACTTC.